These 12 T cell receptor beta chains were sequenced from one sample in a study of OX40 agonist ivuxolimab in advanced cancers. Clones were read by immunoSEQ multiplex PCR, and TCRdb kept only the in-frame ones, dropping some. This sample yields 45,000 or so clones, of which about nine tenths are seen a single time; approximately 1% belongs to the top ten. Sample: CD4+ or CD8+ T cells sorted from blood, taken in a trial of the OX40 agonist ivuxolimab. These receptors originate from an adult with an advanced solid tumor such as melanoma, head and neck, liver or kidney cancer.

A word on this clone: The same CDR3 can be traced to other DNA sequences in this sample. This chain connects TRBV28 to TRBJ1-1; D is ambiguous. Between the trimmed V and J ends, which lost 4 bases and 5 bases, there was a span of 5 bases. Looked up from germline, CDR1 is MDHEN and CDR2 is SYDVKM. The CDR3 is made up of 11 amino acids. The CDR3 sequence is CASSSLTEAFF. The CDR3 region has the DNA TGTGCCAGCAGTTCTTTGACTGAAGCTTTCTTT.

The V call is TRBV19, the J call TRBJ1-1; the D gene is possibly TRBD1 (5 bases). The V end was cut by 7 bases, the J end by 1 base, with 13 bases between. The CDR3 sequence is 14 residues long. CDR1 and CDR2 from the germline V gene are LNHDA and SQIVND (reference sequence). CDR3 nucleotide sequence: TGTGCCAGTACCGTTAATAGGGGGAACACTGAAGCTTTCTTT. Amino acids: CASTVNRGNTEAFF. The full variable domain, its missing parts supplied by reference TRBV19 and TRBJ1-1, is DGGITQSPKYLFRKEGQNVTLSCEQNLNHDAMYWYRQDPGQGLRLIYYSQIVNDFQKGDIAEGYSVSREKKESFPLTVTSAQKNPTAFYLCASTVNRGNTEAFFGQGTRLTVV.

The genes are TRBV5-1 and TRBJ2-7; 8 bases map to TRBD2. This CDR3 contains 15 residues. With 3 bases clipped from V and 3 bases from J, the junction kept 8 bases outside the gene matches. Germline V gene lookup returns CDR1 SGHRS and CDR2 YFSETQ. The CDR3 spells CASSWTGTRVYEQYF. CDR3 DNA: TGCGCCAGCAGCTGGACCGGGACTAGAGTCTACGAGCAGTACTTC.

This chain connects TRBV6-6 to TRBJ1-1, with TRBD1 identical over 7 bases. The CDR3 extends over 13 amino acids. After removal of 7 bases from V and 4 bases from J, the junction contained 6 bases not matched to a gene. CDR1 MNHNY and CDR2 SVGAGI come from the germline V gene (reference sequence). The CDR3 spells CASKGQAGTEAFF. CDR3 bases: TGTGCCAGCAAAGGACAGGCGGGCACTGAAGCTTTCTTT.

The chain has TRBV6-1 and TRBJ2-7, with D perhaps TRBD1 (6 bases). The germline gives CDR1 MNHNS, CDR2 SASEGT. The CDR3 has 15 residues. The V and J ends lost 4 bases and 3 bases respectively, with 16 bases between them. This CDR3 is CASSVNRDRNYEQYF. For the CDR3, the DNA is TGTGCCAGCAGTGTAAACAGGGATAGGAACTACGAGCAGTACTTC.

The chain employs TRBV5-1 and TRBJ2-5; 10 positions match TRBD2. V trimming: 5 bases; J trimming: 5 bases; junction bases outside the gene matches: 9. Germline assignment: CDR1 SGHRS and CDR2 YFSETQ. CDR3 length: 15 residues. The CDR3 sequence: CASSQTLAGDETQYF. CDR3 sequence (DNA): TGCGCCAGCAGTCAAACTCTAGCGGGAGATGAGACCCAGTACTTC.

The chain is built from TRBV2 and TRBJ2-5, with D hard to call. CDR1 is SNHLY and CDR2 is FYNNEI in the germline V gene. The CDR3 covers 14 residues. Trimming stripped 6 bases from V and 4 bases from J, with 15 bases between. This CDR3 is CASRVVGGVETQYF. The CDR3 region has the DNA TGTGCCAGCAGGGTTGTCGGTGGTGTAGAGACCCAGTACTTC.

The chain combines TRBV18 with TRBJ2-5; 8 nucleotides align to TRBD2. J was trimmed by 5 bases and V by 2 bases; bases with no gene match: 4. Germline CDR1 KGHSH, CDR2 LQKENI. The CDR3 runs to 14 residues. The CDR3 loop reads CASSPGTRYETQYF. The CDR3 region has the DNA TGTGCCAGCTCACCAGGGACTAGGTACGAGACCCAGTACTTC.

This sequence joins TRBV28 and TRBJ1-2, with D unclear. The V gene lost 4 bases and the J gene lost 8 bases, with 20 bases spanning the gap. The CDR3 is made up of 15 amino acids. Germline CDR1 is MDHEN and CDR2 is SYDVKM. In DNA, the CDR3 is TGTGCCAGCAGTTCTTTCCAGCCGCCCGTGGGGGGCTACACCTTC. It translates to CASSSFQPPVGGYTF.

This clone was recorded a few times. The chain links TRBV6-1 to TRBJ2-1; 12 positions agree with TRBD2. Germline V gene sequence: CDR1 MNHNS, CDR2 SASEGT. After removal of 9 bases from V and 3 bases from J, the junction contained 3 bases not matched to a gene. This CDR3 region has 14 residues. The CDR3 DNA sequence: TGTGCCAGTAAACTAGCGGGAGGCTACAATGAGCAGTTCTTC. Protein product: CASKLAGGYNEQFF.

The chain recombines TRBV6-6 with TRBJ1-1; weak D call: TRBD1 (5 bases). The CDR3 is made up of 12 amino acids. V was trimmed by 2 bases and J by 7 bases, leaving 8 bases between them. Per germline, CDR1 MNHNY and CDR2 SVGAGI (reference sequence). The CDR3, as DNA: TGTGCCAGCAGTTACACTAGGGGTGAAGCTTTCTTT. Its protein is CASSYTRGEAFF.

This chain links TRBV7-9 with TRBJ2-5; D unclear. Germline lookup yields CDR1 SEHNR and CDR2 FQNEAQ (reference sequence). The CDR3 runs to 14 residues. V shed 2 bases and J shed 5 bases, with 12 bases lying between them. The DNA for the CDR3 is TGTGCCAGCAGCTTAAGGCAGCCCTTTGAGACCCAGTACTTC. Amino acid sequence: CASSLRQPFETQYF.